The subject of this entry is one T cell receptor beta chain. Only in-frame clones appear in the TCRdb table, and some are missing; sequencing was by immunoSEQ multiplex PCR. The table has 630,000 or so clones, about 89% seen once. The data derive from a study of shared T cell receptors in the human thymus. Looked up from germline, CDR1 is MDHEN and CDR2 is SYDVKM. The CDR3 has 18 residues. Losses at the gene ends were 7 bases for V and 0 bases for J; bases not matched to a gene: 14. Another study also made use of these data, one on human thymus T cells.

Material: thymocytes. The V gene is TRBV28, the J gene TRBJ2-2, with 7 bases identical to TRBD1. The sequence derives from a boy in the first two years of life with a congenital heart defect. The CDR3 loop is CASTRRGLRPPNTGELFF. The CDR3 bases are TGTGCCAGCACTCGTAGGGGGCTTAGACCCCCGAACACCGGGGAGCTGTTTTTT.